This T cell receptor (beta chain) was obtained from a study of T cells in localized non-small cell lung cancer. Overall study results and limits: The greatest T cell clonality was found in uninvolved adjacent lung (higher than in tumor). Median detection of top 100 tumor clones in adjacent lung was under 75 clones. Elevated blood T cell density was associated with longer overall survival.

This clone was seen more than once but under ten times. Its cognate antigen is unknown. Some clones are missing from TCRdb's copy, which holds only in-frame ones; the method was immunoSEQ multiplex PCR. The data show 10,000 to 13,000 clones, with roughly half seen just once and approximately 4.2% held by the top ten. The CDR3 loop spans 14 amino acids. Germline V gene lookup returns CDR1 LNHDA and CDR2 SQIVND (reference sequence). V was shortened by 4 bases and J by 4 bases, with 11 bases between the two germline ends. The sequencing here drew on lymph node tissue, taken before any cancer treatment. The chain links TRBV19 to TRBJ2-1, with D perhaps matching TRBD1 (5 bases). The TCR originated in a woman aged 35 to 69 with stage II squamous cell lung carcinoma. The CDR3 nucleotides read TGTGCCAGTAGTAAGGGGCCCGTATACAATGAGCAGTTCTTC. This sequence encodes CASSKGPVYNEQFF. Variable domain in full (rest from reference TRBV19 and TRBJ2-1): DGGITQSPKYLFRKEGQNVTLSCEQNLNHDAMYWYRQDPGQGLRLIYYSQIVNDFQKGDIAEGYSVSREKKESFPLTVTSAQKNPTAFYLCASSKGPVYNEQFFGPGTRLTVL.